A selection of T cell receptor beta chains follows, all from one sample in a study of blood T cells in healthy people across ages. A single record per CDR3 protein comes from TCRdb applying MiXCR to the 5' RACE reads. The sample shows fewer than 900,000 distinct CDR3 sequences, roughly 40% of them seen only once. Sequenced input: blood. The receptor set was obtained from a man aged 18 to 29 in good health. Each CDR3 is given with its conserved first and last residue. D genes are given only for firm matches. The size field is filled for only some rows; it gives once, few, many or a size class.

cdr3_nt: TGTGCCAGCAGCTTAGGGGCAGGAACAACTAATGAAAAACTGTTTTTT; cdr3_aa: CASSLGAGTTNEKLFF; j_call: TRBJ1-4; clone_size: few; v_call: TRBV7-9; d_call: .
cdr3_nt: TGTGCCAGCAGTTTGTCAGACTACTGGTCCTACGAGCAGTACTTC; cdr3_aa: CASSLSDYWSYEQYF; j_call: TRBJ2-7; clone_size: many; v_call: TRBV12-3/TRBV12-4; d_call: .
cdr3_nt: TGTGCCAGCAGTCTTGGACCGAGCAATTCGGATACGCAGTATTTT; cdr3_aa: CASSLGPSNSDTQYF; j_call: TRBJ2-3; clone_size: .; v_call: TRBV12-3/TRBV12-4; d_call: .
cdr3_nt: TGTGCCAGCAGCCAAGGGGGCATCGGACCGACGGTCTACGAGCAGTACTTC; cdr3_aa: CASSQGGIGPTVYEQYF; j_call: TRBJ2-7; clone_size: few; v_call: TRBV4-2; d_call: .
cdr3_nt: TGCAGCGTTGAAGATACAGGGTATTACGATCAGCCCCAGCATTTT; cdr3_aa: CSVEDTGYYDQPQHF; j_call: TRBJ1-5; clone_size: .; v_call: TRBV29-1; d_call: .
cdr3_nt: TGTGCCAGCAGCCCGAGAGGAGGAGGGGGCGTAGTACAAGAGACCCAGTACTTC; cdr3_aa: CASSPRGGGGVVQETQYF; j_call: TRBJ2-5; clone_size: .; v_call: TRBV9; d_call: .
cdr3_nt: TGTGCCTGGAGTCTGGTCAGTCTGAACACTGAAGCTTTCTTT; cdr3_aa: CAWSLVSLNTEAFF; j_call: TRBJ1-1; clone_size: .; v_call: TRBV30; d_call: .
cdr3_nt: TGCAGCGTCCTAAGGGGGGAGCACACTGAAGCTTTCTTT; cdr3_aa: CSVLRGEHTEAFF; j_call: TRBJ1-1; clone_size: many; v_call: TRBV29-1; d_call: .
cdr3_nt: TGTGCCACCAGAAAGGGGGACAGTAGCAATCAGCCCCAGCATTTT; cdr3_aa: CATRKGDSSNQPQHF; j_call: TRBJ1-5; clone_size: few; v_call: TRBV12-3/TRBV12-4; d_call: TRBD1
cdr3_nt: TGTGCCAGCAGTCCGCCCGGGAAGGGCAATCAGTCCCAGCATTTT; cdr3_aa: CASSPPGKGNQSQHF; j_call: TRBJ1-5; clone_size: .; v_call: TRBV12-3/TRBV12-4; d_call: .
cdr3_nt: TGCAGTGCTCTACGGTATGAGCAGTACTTC; cdr3_aa: CSALRYEQYF; j_call: TRBJ2-7; clone_size: .; v_call: TRBV20-1; d_call: .
cdr3_nt: TGCAGTGCGATCCGGGGGGGAGAGACCCAGTACTTC; cdr3_aa: CSAIRGGETQYF; j_call: TRBJ2-5; clone_size: .; v_call: TRBV20-1; d_call: TRBD2
cdr3_nt: TGTGCCAGCAGTTATAATTTTGGTGGAGATACGCAGTATTTT; cdr3_aa: CASSYNFGGDTQYF; j_call: TRBJ2-3; clone_size: .; v_call: TRBV6-5; d_call: .
cdr3_nt: TGTGCCAGCAGCACGCCAGGGGGGGGGAACTATGGCTACACCTTC; cdr3_aa: CASSTPGGGNYGYTF; j_call: TRBJ1-2; clone_size: .; v_call: TRBV12-3/TRBV12-4; d_call: TRBD1
cdr3_nt: TGTGCCACCAGCAGAGATCCGACAGGGGCCGATGGCTACACCTTC; cdr3_aa: CATSRDPTGADGYTF; j_call: TRBJ1-2; clone_size: .; v_call: TRBV15; d_call: TRBD1
cdr3_nt: TGTGCCAGCAGGCTAGCGGGGGGAAAGGCCGGGGAGCTGTTTTTT; cdr3_aa: CASRLAGGKAGELFF; j_call: TRBJ2-2; clone_size: few; v_call: TRBV7-2; d_call: TRBD2
cdr3_nt: TGTGCCAGCAGTGAAATGGGGAGTGGGTTCTTC; cdr3_aa: CASSEMGSGFF; j_call: TRBJ2-1; clone_size: few; v_call: TRBV2; d_call: .
cdr3_nt: TGCAGTGCTACCGGGACAGGGGGGCGGACAACTAATGAAAAACTGTTTTTT; cdr3_aa: CSATGTGGRTTNEKLFF; j_call: TRBJ1-4; clone_size: few; v_call: TRBV20-1; d_call: TRBD1
cdr3_nt: TGCAGCGTTGTAGGGACAGGGGGCTTAGATGAGCAGTTCTTC; cdr3_aa: CSVVGTGGLDEQFF; j_call: TRBJ2-1; clone_size: many; v_call: TRBV29-1; d_call: TRBD1
cdr3_nt: TGCGCCAGCAGCCAAGCCGGGACAACACCTAACAATGAGCAGTTCTTC; cdr3_aa: CASSQAGTTPNNEQFF; j_call: TRBJ2-1; clone_size: .; v_call: TRBV4-3; d_call: .
cdr3_nt: TGTGCCAGCAGCCAAGAGGGGTTGAACACTGAAGCTTTCTTT; cdr3_aa: CASSQEGLNTEAFF; j_call: TRBJ1-1; clone_size: many; v_call: TRBV7-3; d_call: .
cdr3_nt: TGTGCCTGGAGTTTGGGGAATGAGCAGTTCTTC; cdr3_aa: CAWSLGNEQFF; j_call: TRBJ2-1; clone_size: .; v_call: TRBV30; d_call: .
cdr3_nt: TGTGCCAGCAGTCAGACGGCAGCCTCTAATGAAAAACTGTTTTTT; cdr3_aa: CASSQTAASNEKLFF; j_call: TRBJ1-4; clone_size: .; v_call: TRBV7-9; d_call: .
cdr3_nt: TGTGCCAGCAGCCCCGGGGCTAGCGGGACAGATACGCAGTATTTT; cdr3_aa: CASSPGASGTDTQYF; j_call: TRBJ2-3; clone_size: few; v_call: TRBV9; d_call: TRBD2
cdr3_nt: TGTGCCAGCAGTTTAGGCGGTAACACCAGGCAGTTCTTC; cdr3_aa: CASSLGGNTRQFF; j_call: TRBJ2-1; clone_size: .; v_call: TRBV12-3/TRBV12-4; d_call: .
cdr3_nt: TGCAGTGCTAGATTCGCGGGATACCAAGAGACCCAGTACTTC; cdr3_aa: CSARFAGYQETQYF; j_call: TRBJ2-5; clone_size: .; v_call: TRBV20-1; d_call: .
cdr3_nt: TGTGCCAGCGCTGGATTTGGTGGGACTGAAGATTTCTTT; cdr3_aa: CASAGFGGTEDFF; j_call: TRBJ1-1; clone_size: once; v_call: TRBV14; d_call: .
cdr3_nt: TGTGCCAGCGGACTGTCTACAGGGGGCTACGACACCGGGGAGCTGTTTTTT; cdr3_aa: CASGLSTGGYDTGELFF; j_call: TRBJ2-2; clone_size: .; v_call: TRBV7-9; d_call: TRBD1
cdr3_nt: TGTGCCAGCAGTCCTACAGGGGGACAAGGGACCCAGTACTTC; cdr3_aa: CASSPTGGQGTQYF; j_call: TRBJ2-5; clone_size: .; v_call: TRBV12-3/TRBV12-4; d_call: TRBD1
cdr3_nt: TGCAGTGCTAGTCCTGTTCGGGGAGAAGAGACCCAGTACTTC; cdr3_aa: CSASPVRGEETQYF; j_call: TRBJ2-5; clone_size: .; v_call: TRBV20-1; d_call: .
cdr3_nt: TGCGCCAGCAGCTCGCTATACAGGGGCGATGACTATGGCTACACCTTC; cdr3_aa: CASSSLYRGDDYGYTF; j_call: TRBJ1-2; clone_size: few; v_call: TRBV5-1; d_call: TRBD1
cdr3_nt: TGCGCCAGCAGCGCTAGGACCGACGCCTACGAGCAGTACTTC; cdr3_aa: CASSARTDAYEQYF; j_call: TRBJ2-7; clone_size: many; v_call: TRBV5-1; d_call: .
cdr3_nt: TGTGCCAGCAGCTTAGCGGCCAGCTTGGGTCAGCCCCAGCATTTT; cdr3_aa: CASSLAASLGQPQHF; j_call: TRBJ1-5; clone_size: few; v_call: TRBV7-2; d_call: .
cdr3_nt: TGTGCCAGCAGTGCGCAGCGTAAGGATCAGCCCCAGCATTTT; cdr3_aa: CASSAQRKDQPQHF; j_call: TRBJ1-5; clone_size: .; v_call: TRBV2; d_call: .
cdr3_nt: TGCAGTGCTCCCGGGACAACTGGCTACACCTTC; cdr3_aa: CSAPGTTGYTF; j_call: TRBJ1-2; clone_size: .; v_call: TRBV20-1; d_call: .
cdr3_nt: TGCAGTGCTAGCCCCTTCATGGGGAACAATAAAAAACTGTTTTTT; cdr3_aa: CSASPFMGNNKKLFF; j_call: TRBJ1-4; clone_size: .; v_call: TRBV20-1; d_call: .
cdr3_nt: TGTGCCAGCAGCTTGGGCGGGGGCGCGATGGGAAAACTGTTTTTT; cdr3_aa: CASSLGGGAMGKLFF; j_call: TRBJ1-4; clone_size: many; v_call: TRBV7-2; d_call: .
cdr3_nt: TGCAGCGTTGAATCCCCACGCGGGGGCAACTACGAGCAGTTCTTC; cdr3_aa: CSVESPRGGNYEQFF; j_call: TRBJ2-1; clone_size: .; v_call: TRBV29-1; d_call: .
cdr3_nt: TGTGCCAGCAGCTCAGCGACCGGTTTTGGGGATACGCAGTATTTT; cdr3_aa: CASSSATGFGDTQYF; j_call: TRBJ2-3; clone_size: .; v_call: TRBV7-2; d_call: .
cdr3_nt: TGCGCCAGCAGCCCCGAGAGGGAACCCTACGAGCAGTACTTC; cdr3_aa: CASSPEREPYEQYF; j_call: TRBJ2-7; clone_size: few; v_call: TRBV5-1; d_call: .
cdr3_nt: TGCAGTGCTAGTCAGGGGGCGAGCAATCAGCCCCAGCATTTT; cdr3_aa: CSASQGASNQPQHF; j_call: TRBJ1-5; clone_size: few; v_call: TRBV20-1; d_call: TRBD1
cdr3_nt: TGCAGCGTCGACCGGGACAGGGTTTTGTATTTT; cdr3_aa: CSVDRDRVLYF; j_call: TRBJ2-3; clone_size: many; v_call: TRBV29-1; d_call: TRBD1
cdr3_nt: TGCGCCAGCAGCCAAGACATGTACTATGGCTACACCTTC; cdr3_aa: CASSQDMYYGYTF; j_call: TRBJ1-2; clone_size: few; v_call: TRBV4-3; d_call: .
cdr3_nt: TGCAGTGCTAGTGGCTCGGCTAGCCGGGTGGGCGCTAGCACAGATACGCAGTATTTT; cdr3_aa: CSASGSASRVGASTDTQYF; j_call: TRBJ2-3; clone_size: once; v_call: TRBV20-1; d_call: .
cdr3_nt: TGTGCCAGCAGCCAAGAGGGCCCCTACAATGAGCAGTTCTTC; cdr3_aa: CASSQEGPYNEQFF; j_call: TRBJ2-1; clone_size: many; v_call: TRBV4-2; d_call: .
cdr3_nt: TGCAGTGCTCTTACCGGGGCCGGGGCCGGGGAGCTGTTTTTT; cdr3_aa: CSALTGAGAGELFF; j_call: TRBJ2-2; clone_size: .; v_call: TRBV20-1; d_call: .
cdr3_nt: TGTGCCAGCAGCTTCGGGGCAGGGGATCAGCCCCAGCATTTT; cdr3_aa: CASSFGAGDQPQHF; j_call: TRBJ1-5; clone_size: .; v_call: TRBV12-3/TRBV12-4; d_call: .
cdr3_nt: TGTGCCACCAGCAGAGATTACCCTCTGCGGGGGGACCCTACTAGCACAGATACGCAGTATTTT; cdr3_aa: CATSRDYPLRGDPTSTDTQYF; j_call: TRBJ2-3; clone_size: few; v_call: TRBV15; d_call: TRBD2
cdr3_nt: TGTGCCATCAGTGCTGACTCCTCAGGGGCTGAAGCTTTCTTT; cdr3_aa: CAISADSSGAEAFF; j_call: TRBJ1-1; clone_size: .; v_call: TRBV10-3; d_call: .
cdr3_nt: TGTGCCAGCAGCGTAGCCCCCCGGGACACCTACTATGGCTACACCTTC; cdr3_aa: CASSVAPRDTYYGYTF; j_call: TRBJ1-2; clone_size: .; v_call: TRBV9; d_call: .
cdr3_nt: TGTGCCAGCAGTGTTAGGGTTGAGGGCATTCAGTACTTC; cdr3_aa: CASSVRVEGIQYF; j_call: TRBJ2-4; clone_size: .; v_call: TRBV6-1; d_call: .
cdr3_nt: TGTACCAGCAGCTTAGGCGGTGAGCAGTTCTTC; cdr3_aa: CTSSLGGEQFF; j_call: TRBJ2-1; clone_size: .; v_call: TRBV7-2; d_call: .
cdr3_nt: TGCAGTGCTCGTACCGGGACAGTAGGATCACCCCTCCACTTT; cdr3_aa: CSARTGTVGSPLHF; j_call: TRBJ1-6; clone_size: few; v_call: TRBV20-1; d_call: TRBD1
cdr3_nt: TGTGCCAGCAGTGACTATGGGGTAATGAACACCGGGGAGCTGTTTTTT; cdr3_aa: CASSDYGVMNTGELFF; j_call: TRBJ2-2; clone_size: few; v_call: TRBV6-4; d_call: .